This TCR beta chain was identified in a study of OX40 agonist ivuxolimab in advanced cancers. Study results and caveats: Patients who responded partially at 0.1-3.0 mg/kg showed clonal expansion ranking among the lowest.

Repertoires were generated with immunoSEQ multiplex PCR, while TCRdb's copy carries only in-frame clones and drops some. Of 80,000 to 95,000 clones in the sample, around 84% were seen once. About this clone: Its antigen is not identified.

People who had autoimmune disease history or systemic immunosuppression were excluded. Sampled blood was obtained at baseline, cycle 4 day 1, and cycle 7 day 1. Trimming took 7 bases from V and 0 from J; bases not matched to a gene: 5. There are 14 residues in the CDR3. Germline V gives CDR1 MNHNS, CDR2 SASEGT. The sequence was collected from an adult with an advanced solid tumor such as melanoma, head and neck, liver or kidney cancer. The chain has TRBV6-1 and TRBJ1-1; 7 bases match TRBD1. Sequences were derived from CD4+ or CD8+ T cells sorted from blood, sampled in a trial of the OX40 agonist ivuxolimab. The DNA for the CDR3 is TGTGCCAGCACGCGACAGGGCGTGAACACTGAAGCTTTCTTT. Encoded protein: CASTRQGVNTEAFF.